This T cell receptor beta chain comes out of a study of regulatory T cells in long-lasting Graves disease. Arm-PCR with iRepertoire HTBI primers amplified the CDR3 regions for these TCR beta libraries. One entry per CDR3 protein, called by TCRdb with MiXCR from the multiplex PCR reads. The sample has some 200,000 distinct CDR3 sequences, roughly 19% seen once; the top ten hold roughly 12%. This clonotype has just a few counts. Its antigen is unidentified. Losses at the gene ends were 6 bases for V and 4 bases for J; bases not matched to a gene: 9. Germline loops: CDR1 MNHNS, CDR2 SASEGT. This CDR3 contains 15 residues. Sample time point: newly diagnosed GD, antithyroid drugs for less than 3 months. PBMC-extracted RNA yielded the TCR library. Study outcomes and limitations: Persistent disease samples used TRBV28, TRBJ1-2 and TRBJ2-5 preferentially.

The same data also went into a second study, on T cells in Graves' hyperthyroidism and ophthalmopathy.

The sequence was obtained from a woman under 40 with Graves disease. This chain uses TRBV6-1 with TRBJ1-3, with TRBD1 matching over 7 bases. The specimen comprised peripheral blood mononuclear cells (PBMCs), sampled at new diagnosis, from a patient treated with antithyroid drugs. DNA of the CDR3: TGTGCCAGCAGACAGGGGTTAGGAGCCGGAAACACCATATATTTT. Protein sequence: CASRQGLGAGNTIYF.